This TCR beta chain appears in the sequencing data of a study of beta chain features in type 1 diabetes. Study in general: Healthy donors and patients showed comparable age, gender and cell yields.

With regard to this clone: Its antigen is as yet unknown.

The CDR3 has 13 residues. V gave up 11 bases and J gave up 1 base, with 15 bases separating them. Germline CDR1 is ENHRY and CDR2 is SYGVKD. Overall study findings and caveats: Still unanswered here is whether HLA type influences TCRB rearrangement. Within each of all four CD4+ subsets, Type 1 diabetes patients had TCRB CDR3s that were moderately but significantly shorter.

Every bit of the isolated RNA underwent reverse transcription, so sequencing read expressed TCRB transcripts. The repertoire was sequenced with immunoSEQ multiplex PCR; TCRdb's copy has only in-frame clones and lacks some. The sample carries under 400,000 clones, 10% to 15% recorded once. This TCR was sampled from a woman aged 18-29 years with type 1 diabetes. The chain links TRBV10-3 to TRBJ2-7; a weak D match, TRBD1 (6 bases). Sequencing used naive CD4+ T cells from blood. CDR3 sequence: CASGAGVSYEQYF. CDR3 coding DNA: TGTGCCTCCGGGGCAGGGGTATCCTACGAGCAGTACTTC.